A selection of T cell receptor beta chains follows, all from one sample in a study of neurological immune-mediated disorders. TCRdb re-called the 5' RACE reads through MiXCR, storing one row per CDR3 protein. The sample has some 20,000 distinct CDR3 sequences, roughly a quarter seen once. Sequencing input: PBMCs. Source of these receptors: a man aged 50 to 60 with HTLV-1-associated myelopathy (HAM/TSP). The CDR3 runs from the conserved cysteine through the conserved F or W. D genes are given only for firm matches. Clone size is shown for a subset of rows, as once, few, many or a class of expanded clone.

j_gene | abundance | v_gene | d_gene | CDR3aa | CDR3nt
TRBJ2-5 | NA | TRBV20-1 | NA | CSARLAGTETQYF | TGCAGTGCTAGGTTGGCAGGGACAGAGACCCAGTACTTC
TRBJ2-3 | NA | TRBV4-2 | NA | CASSQDSGGAGDTQYF | TGTGCCAGCAGCCAAGATTCAGGCGGGGCTGGAGATACGCAGTATTTT
TRBJ1-2 | many | TRBV20-1 | TRBD1 | CSATRQGEAMNYGYTF | TGCAGTGCTACCAGACAGGGCGAAGCAATGAACTATGGCTACACCTTC
TRBJ1-1 | medium-sized | TRBV5-1 | NA | CASSLDSGMNTEAFF | TGCGCCAGCAGCTTGGATTCAGGAATGAACACTGAAGCTTTCTTT
TRBJ1-6 | once | TRBV10-3 | TRBD1 | CVIRTGTGGRSPLHF | TGTGTCATCAGAACCGGGACAGGGGGAAGGTCACCCCTCCACTTT
TRBJ2-3 | few | TRBV30 | NA | CAWSVGRTTDTQYF | TGTGCCTGGAGTGTGGGAAGGACCACAGATACGCAGTATTTT
TRBJ2-2 | many | TRBV20-1 | NA | CSLLDTSNTGELFF | TGCAGCCTGTTAGACACCTCGAACACCGGGGAGCTGTTTTTT
TRBJ2-1 | many | TRBV20-1 | TRBD2 | CSAKGLAGVNEQFF | TGCAGTGCCAAAGGACTAGCGGGAGTTAATGAGCAGTTCTTC
TRBJ2-1 | few | TRBV20-1 | TRBD2 | CSASVTAGGYNEQFF | TGCAGTGCTAGCGTCACAGCGGGAGGGTACAATGAGCAGTTCTTC
TRBJ2-5 | NA | TRBV5-1 | NA | CASSPGGHTETQYF | TGCGCCAGCAGCCCCGGGGGTCATACGGAGACCCAGTACTTC
TRBJ1-4 | NA | TRBV27 | NA | CASSSGRGAHEKLFF | TGTGCCAGCAGTTCGGGCCGGGGGGCTCATGAAAAACTGTTTTTT
TRBJ2-7 | few | TRBV5-1 | NA | CASSREPGTTYEQYF | TGCGCCAGCAGCCGAGAACCAGGGACCACCTACGAGCAGTACTTC
TRBJ1-4 | NA | TRBV29-1 | NA | CGRGWEKLFF | TGCGGCAGGGGCTGGGAAAAACTGTTTTTT
TRBJ2-3 | few | TRBV5-1 | TRBD2 | CASSYRGTSRDTDTQYF | TGCGCCAGCAGCTACCGAGGGACTAGCCGGGACACAGATACGCAGTATTTT
TRBJ2-7 | many | TRBV7-9 | NA | CASSPRAPGSYEQYF | TGTGCCAGCAGCCCCCGGGCCCCAGGCTCCTACGAGCAGTACTTC
TRBJ1-2 | NA | TRBV4-1 | TRBD1 | CASSQYRDRGNYGYTF | TGCGCCAGCAGCCAGTACAGGGACAGGGGAAACTATGGCTACACCTTC
TRBJ1-2 | NA | TRBV5-6 | NA | CASSLDGGYTF | TGTGCCAGCAGCTTGGATGGTGGCTACACCTTC
TRBJ1-1 | NA | TRBV9 | NA | CASSSRDGTEAFF | TGTGCCAGCAGCTCGAGGGACGGGACTGAAGCTTTCTTT
TRBJ2-7 | NA | TRBV5-1 | TRBD1 | CASSLGPGQGTYEQYF | TGCGCCAGCAGCTTGGGACCGGGACAGGGGACCTACGAGCAATACTTC
TRBJ1-1 | NA | TRBV5-1 | TRBD1 | CASSLEGGTGGRNTEAFF | TGCGCCAGCAGCTTGGAAGGAGGGACAGGGGGACGGAACACTGAAGCTTTCTTT
TRBJ2-7 | few | TRBV20-1 | TRBD1 | CSAGAQGQGYEQYF | TGCAGTGCCGGGGCCCAAGGACAGGGTTACGAGCAGTACTTC
TRBJ2-5 | few | TRBV9 | NA | CASSGTVGETQYF | TGTGCCAGCAGCGGGACCGTTGGGGAGACCCAGTACTTC